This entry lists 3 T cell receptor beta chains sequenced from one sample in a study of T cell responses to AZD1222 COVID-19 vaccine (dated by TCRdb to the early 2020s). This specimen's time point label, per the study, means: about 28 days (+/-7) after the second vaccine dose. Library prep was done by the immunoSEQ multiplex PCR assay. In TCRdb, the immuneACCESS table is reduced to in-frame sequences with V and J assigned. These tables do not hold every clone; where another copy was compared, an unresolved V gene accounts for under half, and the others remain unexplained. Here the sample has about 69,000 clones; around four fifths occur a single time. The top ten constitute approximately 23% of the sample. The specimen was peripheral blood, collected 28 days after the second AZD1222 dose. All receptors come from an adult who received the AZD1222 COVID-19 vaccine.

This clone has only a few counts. The CDR3, as DNA: TGTGCCAGCAGTCCCGACAGTCAGCCCCAGCATTTT. Encoded protein: CASSPDSQPQHF. This chain uses TRBV6-6 with TRBJ1-5; D might be TRBD1 (5 bases). The CDR3 totals 12 residues. CDR1 is MNHNY, CDR2 SVGAGI, per germline (reference sequence). Trimming took off 5 bases at V and 6 bases at J, with 8 bases between the two ends.

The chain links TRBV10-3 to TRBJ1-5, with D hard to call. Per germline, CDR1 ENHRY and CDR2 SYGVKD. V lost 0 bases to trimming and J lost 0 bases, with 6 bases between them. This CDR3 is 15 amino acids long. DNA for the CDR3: TGTGCCATCAGTGAGTCCCTGAGTAGCAATCAGCCCCAGCATTTT. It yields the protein CAISESLSSNQPQHF.

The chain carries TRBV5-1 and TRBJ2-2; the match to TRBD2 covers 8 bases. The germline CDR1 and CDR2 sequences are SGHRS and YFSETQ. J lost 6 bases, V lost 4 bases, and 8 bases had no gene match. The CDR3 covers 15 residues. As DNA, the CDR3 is TGCGCCAGCAGCCTTAGCGGGACCCTAGCCGGGGAGCTGTTTTTT. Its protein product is CASSLSGTLAGELFF.